One and the same sample provided the 26 T cell receptor beta chains below, sequenced in a study of T cells in Graves' hyperthyroidism and ophthalmopathy. What was amplified from RNA transcripts were TCR beta CDR3 regions. The TCR CDR3 first-round RT-PCR relied on the HTBI primer set. TCRdb re-called the multiplex PCR reads through MiXCR, storing one row per CDR3 protein. This table has 470,000 or so distinct CDR3 sequences, less than 25% appearing once. The sample consisted of blood. Receptor source: a young man with Graves' hyperthyroidism.

This clonotype was recorded at least ten times. The rearrangement uses TRBV13 and TRBJ1-1; D unresolved. CDR3 length: 13 amino acids. CDR1 and CDR2 (germline): PRHDT, FYEKMQ (reference sequence). V lost 5 bases and J lost 5, with 12 bases in between. The CDR3 DNA follows: TGTGCCAGCAGCCAGGTTGTGGATACTGAAGCTTTCTTT. It yields the protein CASSQVVDTEAFF.

This clonotype has just a few counts. The gene calls are TRBV7-9 and TRBJ2-2, with D hard to call. In germline, CDR1 is SEHNR, CDR2 FQNEAQ (reference sequence). This CDR3 spans 14 amino acids. Trimming shortened V by 6 bases and J by 1 base, and 9 bases separated the two germline ends. In nucleotides, the CDR3 is TGTGCCAGCAGGCGCCCAGGGAACACCGGGGAGCTGTTTTTT. Translating it yields CASRRPGNTGELFF.

The V and J genes are TRBV6-1 and TRBJ1-2; TRBD1 agrees at 9 bases. The J segment lost 7 bases and the V segment lost 6 bases, leaving 6 bases of the junction unmatched. Germline CDR1 is MNHNS and CDR2 is SASEGT. The CDR3 spans 13 residues. CDR3 protein: CASRPGQGRGYTF. The CDR3 region has the DNA TGTGCCAGCAGACCGGGACAGGGTCGTGGCTACACCTTC.

The chain uses TRBV20-1 and TRBJ1-2, with TRBD1 identical over 11 bases. Germline loops: CDR1 DFQATT, CDR2 SNEGSKA (reference sequence). This CDR3 spans 15 amino acids. Germline trimming cut 7 bases from V and 5 bases from J; bases unmatched to any gene: 12. In DNA form, the CDR3 reads TGCAGTGTTAAGGGACAGGGGGGCCTAGGGTATGGCTACACCTTC. Translation: CSVKGQGGLGYGYTF.

This clonotype has a handful of counts. The genes are TRBV7-8 and TRBJ2-7, with 13 bases that match TRBD2. Unmatched junction bases numbered 9, after V lost 4 bases and J lost 6 bases. Germline V gives CDR1 SGHVS, CDR2 FQNEAQ. The CDR3 runs 16 residues. The CDR3 DNA sequence: TGTGCCAGCAGCTCACGGGGCGGACTAGCGGGAGTCGAGCAGTACTTC. Amino acids: CASSSRGGLAGVEQYF.

This clonotype was recorded many times. The V call is TRBV12-3 or TRBV12-4, the J call TRBJ1-2; D is unclear. This CDR3 region has 14 residues. The germline V and J ends were trimmed by 3 bases and 4 bases, with 12 bases remaining between them. The CDR3 nucleotides are TGTGCCAGCAGTTTGGGCCGTTACCCCTATGGCTACACCTTC. Protein product: CASSLGRYPYGYTF.

This clonotype was seen repeatedly, ten times or more. The chain joins TRBV11-1 to TRBJ2-7; D may match TRBD1 or TRBD2 (5 bases each). Germline-derived CDR1 and CDR2 are SGHAT and FQDESV (reference sequence). CDR3 size: 16 residues. Trimming pared 2 bases from V and 5 bases from J, leaving 19 bases between. The chain's CDR3 is CASSLNLMGVRNEQYF. The CDR3, as DNA: TGTGCCAGCAGCTTAAACCTAATGGGGGTCCGGAACGAGCAGTACTTC.

This clonotype was counted at least ten times. The chain uses TRBV20-1 and TRBJ2-7; TRBD2 matches at 8 bases. This CDR3 is 16 amino acids long. V dropped 0 bases and J dropped 0; count of bases not matched to a gene: 7. Germline V CDR1 and CDR2: DFQATT, SNEGSKA (reference sequence). DNA of the CDR3: TGCAGTGCTAGAGATCCCGAGCGGGGGAGCTCCTACGAGCAGTACTTC. The encoded protein is CSARDPERGSSYEQYF.

The chain has TRBV19 and TRBJ2-2; D unclear. The CDR3 runs to 16 residues. Germline V CDR1 and CDR2: LNHDA, SQIVND (reference sequence). Trimming left V 7 bases short and J 1 base short, with 16 bases between. The CDR3 DNA is TGTGCCAGTACTGGGCCCACAGACGTGAACACCGGGGAGCTGTTTTTT. Translating gives CASTGPTDVNTGELFF.

This clonotype was detected many times. The rearrangement links TRBV5-1 to TRBJ2-5, with unresolved D. Germline V lookup: CDR1 SGHRS, CDR2 YFSETQ. Between the trimmed V and J ends, which lost 1 base and 0 bases, there was a span of 4 bases. The CDR3 length is 13 residues. The CDR3 sequence is CASSLLYQETQYF. CDR3 sequence (DNA): TGCGCCAGCAGCTTGCTATACCAAGAGACCCAGTACTTC.

This clonotype came up many times. The chain carries TRBV28 and TRBJ1-5; the match to TRBD1 covers 10 bases. Germline CDR1 reads MDHEN; CDR2 reads SYDVKM. The CDR3 has 15 amino acids. The J segment lost 5 bases and the V segment lost 4 bases, leaving 5 bases of the junction unmatched. Here the CDR3 DNA reads TGTGCCAGCAGTTCTCCCGGGACAGGGGATCAGCCCCAGCATTTT. The encoded protein is CASSSPGTGDQPQHF. Supplemented by reference TRBV28 and TRBJ1-5, the full variable domain reads DVKVTQSSRYLVKRTGEKVFLECVQDMDHENMFWYRQDPGLGLRLIYFSYDVKMKEKGDIPEGYSVSREKKERFSLILESASTNQTSMYLCASSSPGTGDQPQHFGDGTRLSIL.

This clonotype has at least ten counts. V is TRBV6-5 and J is TRBJ1-1; D unresolved. Germline CDR1 and CDR2: MNHEY and SVGAGI. V lost 2 bases and J lost 2, with 15 bases in between. CDR3 length: 16 amino acids. CDR3 in DNA: TGTGCCAGCAGTTACGGTACAGCCATCGAAAACACTGAAGCTTTCTTT. As protein: CASSYGTAIENTEAFF.

This clonotype was seen ten or more times. This rearrangement joins TRBV2 to TRBJ1-5; D uncertain. Germline V gene lookup returns CDR1 SNHLY and CDR2 FYNNEI. The V end lost 6 bases, the J end lost 9 bases, and 12 bases lay between the germline ends. There are 12 residues in the CDR3. The CDR3 bases are TGTGCCAGCAGGGCCGAGCTTTCGCCCCAGCATTTT. Translated: CASRAELSPQHF. Supplemented by reference TRBV2 and TRBJ1-5, the full variable domain reads EPEVTQTPSHQVTQMGQEVILRCVPISNHLYFYWYRQILGQKVEFLVSFYNNEISEKSEIFDDQFSVERPDGSNFTLKIRSTKLEDSAMYFCASRAELSPQHFGDGTRLSIL.

This clonotype has only a few counts. V and J are TRBV7-9 and TRBJ1-1; 9 bases line up with TRBD1. The CDR3 has 15 amino acids. Germline V CDR1 and CDR2: SEHNR, FQNEAQ (reference sequence). V was clipped by 6 bases and J by 4 bases; unmatched bases: 9. CDR3 sequence reads: CASRRPGQGVTEAFF. The CDR3 DNA sequence: TGTGCCAGCAGGCGACCGGGACAGGGAGTCACTGAAGCTTTCTTT.

This clonotype has just a few counts. The chain combines TRBV20-1 with TRBJ1-1; TRBD1 matches at 8 bases. This CDR3 has 13 residues. The J segment lost 5 bases and the V segment lost 5 bases, leaving 7 bases of the junction unmatched. Germline lookup yields CDR1 DFQATT and CDR2 SNEGSKA (reference sequence). The CDR3 protein is CSAGQGVSTEAFF. The CDR3 coding sequence is TGCAGTGCTGGACAGGGTGTTTCAACTGAAGCTTTCTTT.

In this sample, this clonotype turned up many times. This sequence joins TRBV6-6 and TRBJ2-7, with TRBD1 matching 9 bases. Germline V gives CDR1 MNHNY, CDR2 SVGAGI (reference sequence). The V gene end was trimmed by 7 bases and the J gene end by 0 bases; junction bases not matched to a gene: 4. The CDR3 is 14 residues long. The CDR3 reads CASKTTGGSYEQYF. The CDR3 region has the DNA TGTGCCAGCAAAACGACAGGGGGCTCCTACGAGCAGTACTTC.

There are a few counts of this clonotype. The rearrangement uses TRBV7-6 and TRBJ1-2; tentative D call: TRBD1 (6 bases). The CDR3 spans 15 residues. CDR1 is SGHVS and CDR2 is FNYEAQ in the germline V gene. V was cut by 4 bases and J by 4 bases, with 16 bases left in between. The DNA of the CDR3 is TGTGCCAGCAGCTCAGTGACAGGCCAGTTCTATGGCTACACCTTC. This encodes CASSSVTGQFYGYTF.

This clonotype was recorded many times. The chain links TRBV12-5 to TRBJ1-2; D remains unclear. Trimming removed 0 bases from V and 0 bases from J, with 8 bases in between. The CDR3 runs to 15 residues. The germline V gene has CDR1 LGHNT and CDR2 FRNRAP. The CDR3 reads CASGLVGSTNYGYTF. The CDR3 nucleotides are TGTGCTAGTGGTTTGGTGGGCAGTACTAACTATGGCTACACCTTC.

The sample holds many counts of this clonotype. CDR3 sequence: CASRAGPYYGYTF. The DNA of the CDR3 is TGTGCCAGCAGAGCCGGCCCATACTATGGCTACACCTTC. J is TRBJ1-2 and V is TRBV12-3 or TRBV12-4; no clear D. CDR3 size: 13 residues. V dropped 6 bases and J dropped 3 bases, with 11 bases sitting between them.

The V call is TRBV24-1, the J call TRBJ1-1, with D tentatively TRBD1 (5 bases). Germline CDR1 is KGHDR and CDR2 is SFDVKD. The V and J ends lost 5 bases and 4 bases respectively, with 10 bases between them. CDR3 size: 13 residues. This chain's CDR3 is CATSGGRSTEAFF. The CDR3 region has the DNA TGTGCCACCAGTGGGGGGAGGAGCACTGAAGCTTTCTTT.

The genes are TRBV12-3 or TRBV12-4 and TRBJ2-7; 9 positions agree with TRBD1. This CDR3 has 14 residues. Trimming at V came to 6 bases and at J to 4 bases, leaving 7 bases not matched to a gene. In DNA, the CDR3 is TGTGCCAGCAGAGGACAGGGGTCCTCATACGAGCAGTACTTC. This encodes CASRGQGSSYEQYF.

This clonotype was counted ten times or more. CDR3 loop: CASRINKAYGYTF. CDR3 in DNA: TGTGCCAGCAGAATTAACAAAGCCTATGGCTACACCTTC. The gene calls are TRBV6-5 and TRBJ1-2; no firm D call. The CDR3 has 13 amino acids. Trimming stripped 6 bases from V and 4 bases from J, with 12 bases between. The germline V gene encodes CDR1 MNHEY and CDR2 SVGAGI.

In this sample, this clonotype turned up many times. The chain links TRBV20-1 to TRBJ1-6; D not resolved. CDR1 DFQATT and CDR2 SNEGSKA come from the germline V gene (reference sequence). Trimming took 4 bases from V and 3 from J, leaving 7 bases between them. The CDR3 extends over 13 amino acids. CDR3 sequence: CSANRDYNSPLHF. CDR3 in DNA: TGCAGTGCTAATCGGGACTATAATTCACCCCTCCACTTT.

This clonotype was seen repeatedly, ten times or more. The rearrangement joins TRBV6-5 to TRBJ2-5; 7 positions match TRBD2. Germline V gene sequence: CDR1 MNHEY, CDR2 SVGAGI. J was trimmed by 3 bases and V by 2 bases; bases with no gene match: 3. The CDR3 consists of 14 residues. The CDR3 nucleotides read TGTGCCAGCAGTTACGTGGGAGGGAAAGAGACCCAGTACTTC. Translated: CASSYVGGKETQYF.

Many counts were recorded for this clonotype. The rearrangement uses TRBV5-8 and TRBJ1-5, with TRBD1 matching 7 bases. The junction had 7 bases not matched to a gene; V was cut back by 4 bases and J by 6 bases. Germline assignment: CDR1 SGHTS and CDR2 YDEGEE. This CDR3 comprises 14 residues. CDR3 in amino acids: CASSQNRGGQPQHF. The CDR3 nucleotides read TGTGCCAGCAGCCAAAACAGGGGCGGTCAGCCCCAGCATTTT.

This clonotype was picked up many times. The V call is TRBV7-7, the J call TRBJ2-7; D possibly corresponds to TRBD1 (5 bases). Trimming removed 0 bases at V and 2 bases at J, with 11 bases between. This CDR3 is 15 amino acids long. In germline, CDR1 is SSHAT, CDR2 FNYEAQ (reference sequence). This CDR3 is CASSLAIGAAYEQYF. In DNA, the CDR3 is TGTGCCAGCAGCTTAGCGATTGGGGCAGCCTACGAGCAGTACTTC.